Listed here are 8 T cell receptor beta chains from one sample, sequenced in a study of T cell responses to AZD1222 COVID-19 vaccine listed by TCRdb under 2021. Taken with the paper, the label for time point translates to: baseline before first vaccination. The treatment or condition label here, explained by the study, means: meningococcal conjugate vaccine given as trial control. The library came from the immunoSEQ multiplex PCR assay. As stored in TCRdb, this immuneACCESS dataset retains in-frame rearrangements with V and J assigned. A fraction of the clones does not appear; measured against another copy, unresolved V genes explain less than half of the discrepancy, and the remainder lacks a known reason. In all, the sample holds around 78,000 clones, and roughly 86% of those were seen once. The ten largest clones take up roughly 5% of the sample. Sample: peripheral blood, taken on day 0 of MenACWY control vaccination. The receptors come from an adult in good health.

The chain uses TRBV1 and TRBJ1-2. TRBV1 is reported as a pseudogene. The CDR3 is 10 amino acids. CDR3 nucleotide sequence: TGCACCAGCAGCATCGAGGGCTACACCTTC. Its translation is CTSSIEGYTF.

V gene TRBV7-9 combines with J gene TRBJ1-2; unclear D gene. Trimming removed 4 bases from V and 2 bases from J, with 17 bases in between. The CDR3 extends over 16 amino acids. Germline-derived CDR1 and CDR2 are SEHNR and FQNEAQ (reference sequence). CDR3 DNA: TGTGCCAGCAGCTCTCTACTGGAACGGGAAAACTATGGCTACACCTTC. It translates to CASSSLLERENYGYTF. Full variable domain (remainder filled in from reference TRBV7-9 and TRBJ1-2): DTGVSQNPRHKITKRGQNVTFRCDPISEHNRLYWYRQTLGQGPEFLTYFQNEAQLEKSRLLSDRFSAERPKGSFSTLEIQRTEQGDSAMYLCASSSLLERENYGYTFGSGTRLTVV.

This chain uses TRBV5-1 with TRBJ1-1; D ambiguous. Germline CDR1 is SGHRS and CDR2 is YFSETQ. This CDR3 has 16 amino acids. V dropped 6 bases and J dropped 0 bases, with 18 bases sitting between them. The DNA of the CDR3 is TGCGCCAGCAAGTGGGCCGGGATCGAGGTGAACACTGAAGCTTTCTTT. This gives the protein CASKWAGIEVNTEAFF.

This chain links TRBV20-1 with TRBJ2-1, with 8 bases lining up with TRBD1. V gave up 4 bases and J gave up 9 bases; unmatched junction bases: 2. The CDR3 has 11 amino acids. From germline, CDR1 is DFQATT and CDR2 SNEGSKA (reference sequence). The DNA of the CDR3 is TGCAGTGCTACAGGGGGCGTTGAGCAGTTCTTC. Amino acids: CSATGGVEQFF.

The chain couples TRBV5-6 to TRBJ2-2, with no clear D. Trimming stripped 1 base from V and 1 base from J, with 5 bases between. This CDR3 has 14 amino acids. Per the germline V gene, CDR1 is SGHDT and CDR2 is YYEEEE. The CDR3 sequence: CASSLYGNTGELFF. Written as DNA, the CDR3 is TGTGCCAGCAGCTTGTACGGGAACACCGGGGAGCTGTTTTTT.

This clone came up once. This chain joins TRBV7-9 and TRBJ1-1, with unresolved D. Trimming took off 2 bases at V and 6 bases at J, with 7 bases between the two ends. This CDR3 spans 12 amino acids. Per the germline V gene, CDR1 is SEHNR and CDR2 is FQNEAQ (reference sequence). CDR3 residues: CASSLKVSEAFF. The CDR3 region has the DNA TGTGCCAGCAGCTTAAAAGTTTCTGAAGCTTTCTTT.

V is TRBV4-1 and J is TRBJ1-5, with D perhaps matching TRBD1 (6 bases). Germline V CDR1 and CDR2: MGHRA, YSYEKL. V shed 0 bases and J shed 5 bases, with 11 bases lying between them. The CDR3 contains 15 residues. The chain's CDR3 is CASSQEGGLHQPQHF. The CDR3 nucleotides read TGCGCCAGCAGCCAAGAAGGGGGGTTGCATCAGCCCCAGCATTTT.

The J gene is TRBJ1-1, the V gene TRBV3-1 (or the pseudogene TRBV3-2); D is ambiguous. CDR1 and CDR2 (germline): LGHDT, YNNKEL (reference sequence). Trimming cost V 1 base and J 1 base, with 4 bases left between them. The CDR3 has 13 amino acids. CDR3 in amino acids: CASSQVENTEAFF. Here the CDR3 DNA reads TGTGCCAGCAGCCAAGTTGAGAACACTGAAGCTTTCTTT.